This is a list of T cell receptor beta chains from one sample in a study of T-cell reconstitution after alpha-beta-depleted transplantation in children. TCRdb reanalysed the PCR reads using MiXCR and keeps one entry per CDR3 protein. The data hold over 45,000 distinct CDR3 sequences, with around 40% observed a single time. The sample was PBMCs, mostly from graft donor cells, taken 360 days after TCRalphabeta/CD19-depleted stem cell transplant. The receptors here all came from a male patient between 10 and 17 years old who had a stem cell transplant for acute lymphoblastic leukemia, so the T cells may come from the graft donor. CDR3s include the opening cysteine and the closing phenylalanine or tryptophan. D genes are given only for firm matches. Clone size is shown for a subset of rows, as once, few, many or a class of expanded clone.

CASSYRLAGGSDTQYF,TGTGCCAGCAGCTACCGACTAGCGGGGGGATCAGATACGCAGTATTTT,TRBJ2-3,TRBV9,few,TRBD2
CCARDSGGAATGELFF,TGCTGTGCTAGAGACTCAGGGGGGGCGGCCACCGGGGAGCTGTTTTTT,TRBJ2-2,TRBV20-1,-,-
CASSSPTSGRAHEQFF,TGTGCCAGCAGTTCACCGACTAGCGGGAGGGCCCATGAGCAGTTCTTT,TRBJ2-1,TRBV28,-,TRBD2
CASSQEGLSYNSPLHF,TGTGCCAGCAGCCAAGAGGGCCTCTCCTATAATTCACCCCTCCACTTT,TRBJ1-6,TRBV3-1,-,-
CASLFGGAGNAEAFF,TGTGCCAGCCTCTTCGGGGGAGCGGGGAACGCTGAAGCTTTCTTT,TRBJ1-1,TRBV18,-,-
CASSSATGSSYNEQFF,TGTGCCAGCAGCTCCGCCACAGGGAGCTCCTACAATGAGCAGTTCTTC,TRBJ2-1,TRBV5-6,-,-
CSVRLESYEQYF,TGCAGCGTCCGACTGGAATCCTACGAGCAGTACTTC,TRBJ2-7,TRBV29-1,few,-
CASSPTTSYNEQFF,TGTGCTAGCAGCCCTACAACAAGTTACAATGAGCAGTTCTTC,TRBJ2-1,TRBV7-7,-,-
CASRSAAGSYNEQFF,TGTGCCAGCAGGTCTGCAGCGGGGTCCTACAATGAGCAGTTCTTC,TRBJ2-1,TRBV7-6,-,TRBD2
CASSLAGGRAQETQYF,TGTGCCAGCAGTTTAGCGGGTGGAAGGGCGCAGGAGACCCAGTACTTC,TRBJ2-5,TRBV12-3/TRBV12-4,-,-
CASSHRAEQYF,TGTGCCAGCAGCCACAGGGCAGAGCAGTACTTC,TRBJ2-7,TRBV3-1,few,-
CASSLALNTGELFF,TGTGCCAGCAGCTTAGCGCTGAACACCGGGGAGCTGTTTTTT,TRBJ2-2,TRBV7-2,-,-
CSAADSEDTQYF,TGCAGTGCCGCCGACTCCGAAGATACGCAGTATTTT,TRBJ2-3,TRBV20-1,-,-
CASSLMDEQFF,TGTGCCAGCAGCCTTATGGATGAGCAGTTCTTC,TRBJ2-1,TRBV9,-,-
CASSLVPTSSANEQYF,TGCGCCAGCAGCTTGGTTCCGACATCAAGCGCGAACGAGCAGTACTTC,TRBJ2-7,TRBV5-1,few,-
CASSPIAGGPFDEQFF,TGTGCCAGCAGTCCTATAGCGGGAGGGCCATTCGATGAGCAGTTCTTC,TRBJ2-1,TRBV12-3/TRBV12-4,-,TRBD2
CASLYGAGGNQPQHF,TGTGCCAGTCTCTACGGGGCCGGCGGCAATCAGCCCCAGCATTTT,TRBJ1-5,TRBV6-2/TRBV6-3,few,-
CASSQELAGHNEQFF,TGTGCCAGCAGCCAAGAACTAGCGGGGCACAATGAGCAGTTCTTC,TRBJ2-1,TRBV4-2,-,TRBD2
CASSPGVNEKLFF,TGTGCCAGCAGCCCAGGGGTAAATGAAAAACTGTTTTTT,TRBJ1-4,TRBV4-2,-,-
CASSSINEKLFF,TGTGCCAGCAGTTCTATCAATGAAAAACTGTTTTTT,TRBJ1-4,TRBV12-3/TRBV12-4,few,-
CASSLGYGGVAYEQYF,TGCGCCAGCAGCTTGGGGTATGGGGGGGTGGCCTACGAGCAGTACTTC,TRBJ2-7,TRBV5-1,-,TRBD2
CSGVQGREQYF,TGCAGTGGGGTACAGGGTAGGGAGCAGTACTTC,TRBJ2-7,TRBV20-1,-,-
CASSQGETNEQFF,TGCGCCAGCAGCCAAGGGGAAACCAATGAGCAGTTCTTC,TRBJ2-1,TRBV4-3,once,-
CASSQVTGLEQYF,TGCGCCAGCAGCCAAGTAACGGGCCTGGAGCAGTACTTC,TRBJ2-7,TRBV4-1,-,-
CASNRLAGGEQYF,TGTGCCAGCAACCGACTAGCGGGGGGCGAGCAGTACTTC,TRBJ2-7,TRBV7-2,-,TRBD2
CASSPDRNTGELFF,TGTGCCAGCAGCCCGGACAGGAACACCGGGGAGCTGTTTTTT,TRBJ2-2,TRBV7-9,few,-
CASSHAHIYTGELFF,TGTGCCAGCAGCCACGCCCATATTTACACCGGGGAGCTGTTTTTT,TRBJ2-2,TRBV7-8,few,-
CASSLVKGANIQYF,TGCGCCAGCAGCTTGGTAAAGGGGGCAAACATTCAGTACTTC,TRBJ2-4,TRBV5-1,-,TRBD1
CSAIDAQGTQYF,TGCAGTGCTATTGACGCCCAGGGGACCCAGTACTTC,TRBJ2-5,TRBV20-1,-,-
CASSVAGARTDTQYF,TGTGCCAGCAGCGTCGCGGGGGCCCGTACAGATACGCAGTATTTT,TRBJ2-3,TRBV7-2,many,-
CASSQVFGQGDEQYF,TGTGCCAGCAGCCAAGTATTTGGACAGGGGGACGAGCAGTACTTC,TRBJ2-7,TRBV3-1,-,TRBD1
CASNLSYEQYF,TGTGCCAGCAACCTCTCCTACGAGCAGTACTTC,TRBJ2-7,TRBV27,-,-
CSARDWTASSYNEQFF,TGCAGTGCTAGAGATTGGACTGCAAGCTCCTACAATGAGCAGTTCTTC,TRBJ2-1,TRBV20-1,few,-
CSARIASGGFTDTQYF,TGCAGTGCTAGAATAGCTAGCGGGGGGTTCACAGATACGCAGTATTTT,TRBJ2-3,TRBV20-1,-,TRBD2
CASSYARLTEAFF,TGTGCCAGCAGTTACGCCCGGCTCACTGAAGCTTTCTTT,TRBJ1-1,TRBV12-3/TRBV12-4,-,-
CASSHPLAKVDTQYF,TGTGCCAGCAGCCACCCTCTAGCAAAGGTAGATACGCAGTATTTT,TRBJ2-3,TRBV12-3/TRBV12-4,-,-
CASSPTGGKEAFF,TGTGCCAGCAGCCCGACAGGGGGCAAAGAAGCTTTCTTT,TRBJ1-1,TRBV4-2,-,TRBD1
CASSLSDTIAEQYF,TGTGCCAGCAGTTTGTCAGACACGATCGCCGAGCAGTACTTC,TRBJ2-7,TRBV12-3/TRBV12-4,-,-
CASSQDPSGVYEQYF,TGTGCCAGCAGCCAAGACCCTAGCGGGGTATACGAGCAGTACTTC,TRBJ2-7,TRBV4-2,few,TRBD2
CASSPDRGGSYGYTF,TGTGCCAGCAGCCCGGACAGGGGAGGAAGCTATGGCTACACCTTC,TRBJ1-2,TRBV5-6,-,TRBD1
CAIREREGTHEQFF,TGTGCCATCAGGGAGCGGGAGGGAACCCATGAGCAGTTCTTC,TRBJ2-1,TRBV10-3,few,TRBD2